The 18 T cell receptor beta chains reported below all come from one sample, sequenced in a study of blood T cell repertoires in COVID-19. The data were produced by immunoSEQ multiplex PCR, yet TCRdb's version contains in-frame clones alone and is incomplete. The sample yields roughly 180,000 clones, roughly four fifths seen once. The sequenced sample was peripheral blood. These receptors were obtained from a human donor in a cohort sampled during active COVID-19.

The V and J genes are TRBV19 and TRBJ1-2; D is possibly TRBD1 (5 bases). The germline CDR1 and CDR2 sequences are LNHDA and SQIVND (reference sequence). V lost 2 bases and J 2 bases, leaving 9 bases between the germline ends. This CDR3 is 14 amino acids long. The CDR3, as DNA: TGTGCCAGTAGTATATCCAGGGCGAACTATGGCTACACCTTC. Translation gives CASSISRANYGYTF.

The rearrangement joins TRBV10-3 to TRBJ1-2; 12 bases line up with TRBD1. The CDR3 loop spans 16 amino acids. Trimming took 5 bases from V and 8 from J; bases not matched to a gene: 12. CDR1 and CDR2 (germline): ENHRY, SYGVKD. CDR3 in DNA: TGTGCCATCAGTCCGGGACAGGGGGCCAGGAAAGAAGGCTACACCTTC. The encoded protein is CAISPGQGARKEGYTF.

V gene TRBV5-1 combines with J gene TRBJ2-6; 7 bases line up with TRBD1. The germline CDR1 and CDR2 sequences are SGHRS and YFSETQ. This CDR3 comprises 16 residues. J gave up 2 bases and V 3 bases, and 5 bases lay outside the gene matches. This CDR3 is CASSYHTGAGANVLTF. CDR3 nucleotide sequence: TGCGCCAGCAGCTACCATACAGGGGCTGGGGCCAACGTCCTGACTTTC.

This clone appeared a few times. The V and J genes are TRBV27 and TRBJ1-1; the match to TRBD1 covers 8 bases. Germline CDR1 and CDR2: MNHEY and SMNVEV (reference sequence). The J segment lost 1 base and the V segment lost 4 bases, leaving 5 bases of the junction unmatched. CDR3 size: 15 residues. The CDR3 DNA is TGTGCCAGCAGTTACCGGACAGGGTCGAACACTGAAGCTTTCTTT. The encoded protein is CASSYRTGSNTEAFF.

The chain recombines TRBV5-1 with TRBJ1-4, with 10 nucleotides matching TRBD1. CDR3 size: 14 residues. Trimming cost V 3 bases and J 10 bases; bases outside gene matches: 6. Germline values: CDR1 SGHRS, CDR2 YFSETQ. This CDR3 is CASSSGQGLRKLFF. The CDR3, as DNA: TGCGCCAGCAGCTCGGGACAGGGGCTCAGAAAACTGTTTTTT.

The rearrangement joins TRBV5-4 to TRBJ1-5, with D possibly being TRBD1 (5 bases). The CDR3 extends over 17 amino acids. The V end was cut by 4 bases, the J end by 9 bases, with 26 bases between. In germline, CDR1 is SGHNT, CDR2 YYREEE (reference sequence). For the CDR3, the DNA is TGTGCCAGCAGCCCTCCGGGGGGAGCGCAAGAAGGTACGCCCCAGCATTTT. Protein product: CASSPPGGAQEGTPQHF.

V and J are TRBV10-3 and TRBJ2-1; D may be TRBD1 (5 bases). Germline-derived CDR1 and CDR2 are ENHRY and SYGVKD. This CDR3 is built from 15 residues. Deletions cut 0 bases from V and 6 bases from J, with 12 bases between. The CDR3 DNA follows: TGTGCCATCAGTGAGTCGACGCCCCAGGGCAATGAGCAGTTCTTC. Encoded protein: CAISESTPQGNEQFF.

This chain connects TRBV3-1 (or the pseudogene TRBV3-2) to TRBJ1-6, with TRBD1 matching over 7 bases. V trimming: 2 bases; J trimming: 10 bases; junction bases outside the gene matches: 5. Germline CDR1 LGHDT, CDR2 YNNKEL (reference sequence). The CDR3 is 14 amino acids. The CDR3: CASSQRDSESPLHF. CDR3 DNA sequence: TGTGCCAGCAGCCAACGGGACAGTGAATCACCCCTCCACTTT.

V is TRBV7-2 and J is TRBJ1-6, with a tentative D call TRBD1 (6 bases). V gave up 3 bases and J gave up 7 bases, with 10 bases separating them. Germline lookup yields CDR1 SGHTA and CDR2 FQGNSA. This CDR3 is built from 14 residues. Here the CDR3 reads CASSLSGENSPLHF. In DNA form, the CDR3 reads TGTGCCAGCAGCTTGTCAGGGGAGAATTCACCCCTCCACTTT.

The CDR3 loop reads CASSTGQPRGQHF. The CDR3 DNA reads as TGTGCCAGTAGTACAGGACAGCCCCGAGGTCAGCATTTT. The V and J genes are TRBV19 and TRBJ1-5, with D perhaps matching TRBD1 (6 bases). CDR3 length: 13 residues. Trimming stripped 4 bases from V and 13 bases from J, with 17 bases between. Germline V CDR1 and CDR2: LNHDA, SQIVND (reference sequence).

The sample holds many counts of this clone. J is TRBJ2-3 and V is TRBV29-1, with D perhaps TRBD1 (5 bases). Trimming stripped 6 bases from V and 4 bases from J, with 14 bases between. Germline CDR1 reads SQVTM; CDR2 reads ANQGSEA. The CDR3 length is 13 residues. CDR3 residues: CSVWGLFSDTQYF. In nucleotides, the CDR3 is TGCAGCGTCTGGGGCCTTTTTTCAGATACGCAGTATTTT.

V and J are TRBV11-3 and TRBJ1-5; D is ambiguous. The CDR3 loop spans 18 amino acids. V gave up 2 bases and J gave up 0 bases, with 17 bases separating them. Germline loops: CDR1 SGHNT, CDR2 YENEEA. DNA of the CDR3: TGTGCCAGCAGCTTAAACGGGCCGAGGGAACATAGCAATCAGCCCCAGCATTTT. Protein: CASSLNGPREHSNQPQHF.

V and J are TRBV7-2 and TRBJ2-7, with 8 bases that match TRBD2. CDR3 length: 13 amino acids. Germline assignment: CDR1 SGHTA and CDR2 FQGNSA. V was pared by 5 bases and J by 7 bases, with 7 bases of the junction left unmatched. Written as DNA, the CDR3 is TGTGCCAGCAGCGTCCTGGGCGGGGGGGAGCAGTACTTC. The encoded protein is CASSVLGGGEQYF.

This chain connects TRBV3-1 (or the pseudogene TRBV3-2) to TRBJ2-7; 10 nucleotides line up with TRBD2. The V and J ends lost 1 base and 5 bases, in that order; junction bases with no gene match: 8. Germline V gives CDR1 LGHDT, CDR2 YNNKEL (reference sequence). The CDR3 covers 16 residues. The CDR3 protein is CASSQGGGLAVHEQYF. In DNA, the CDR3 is TGTGCCAGCAGCCAAGGGGGCGGACTAGCGGTCCACGAGCAGTACTTC.

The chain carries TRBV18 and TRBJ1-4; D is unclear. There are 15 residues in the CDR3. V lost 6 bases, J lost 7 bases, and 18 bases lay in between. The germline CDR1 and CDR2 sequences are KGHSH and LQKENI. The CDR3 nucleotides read TGTGCCAGCTCCCGGGTGTTTGGTCAAACTGAAAAACTGTTTTTT. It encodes CASSRVFGQTEKLFF.

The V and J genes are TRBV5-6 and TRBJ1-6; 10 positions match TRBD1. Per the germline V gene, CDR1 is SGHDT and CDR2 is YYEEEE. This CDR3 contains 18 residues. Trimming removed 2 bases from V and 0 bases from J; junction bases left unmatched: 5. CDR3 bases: TGTGCCAGCAGCTTTAGGACAGGGGGTACCTCCTATAATTCACCCCTCCACTTT. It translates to CASSFRTGGTSYNSPLHF.

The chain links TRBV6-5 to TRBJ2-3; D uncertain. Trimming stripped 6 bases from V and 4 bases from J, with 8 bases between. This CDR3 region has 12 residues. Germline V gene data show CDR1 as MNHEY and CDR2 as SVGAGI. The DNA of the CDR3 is TGTGCCAGCAGCCCCGCAGCAGATACGCAGTATTTT. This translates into CASSPAADTQYF.

CDR3 DNA: TGTGCCAGCCTGCCAGGGTGGGGAAACACCATATATTTT. Protein: CASLPGWGNTIYF. The rearrangement uses TRBV6-5 and TRBJ1-3; possibly TRBD1 for D (5 bases). CDR3 length equals 13 residues. Trimming removed 8 bases from V and 4 bases from J, with 12 bases in between. Germline V CDR1 and CDR2: MNHEY, SVGAGI.